The TCR beta chain under discussion was sequenced for a study of blood T cell repertoires in COVID-19 (dated by TCRdb to 2020 to 2022). The study in broad terms: Samples covering the acute and convalescent phases of COVID-19 were provided by collaborators in the United States, Italy and Spain. Samples were obtained from the ongoing ImmuneRACE study (first 160 participants) and from over a thousand subjects provided by 6 global collaborators. The material from the prospective study consisted of cDNA or gDNA derived from T cells, B-cell-depleted T cells, or PBMCs. The repertoires were made available in a free public database intended to serve as a resource for research on the immune response to SARS-CoV-2. Subjects who had been exposed to COVID-19, were actively infected with it, or had recovered from it provided the deeply sampled blood TCRbeta repertoires that made up the dataset. Sample metadata almost always included a de-identified subject ID, COVID-19 status, age in years and sex. Where HLA class I and class II types were available, the types were taken from metadata supplied by the sample provider, not from assay-based typing.

Details on this clone: This receptor's antigen is unknown. No base qualities exist here, and no much larger clone lies one base off it.

The investigation overall reported the following: The quantity of clinical and demographic metadata differed by source and by participant and was supplied without curation.

CDR1 and CDR2 are read off the germline V gene as SNHLY and FYNNEI. Trimming costs V 8 bases and J 5 bases, and their ends lie 10 bases apart. Measured from the cysteine to the phenylalanine, the CDR3 is 12 residues long. Only CDR3 DNA is held: 36 bases, read in frame from base 1. Samples from volunteer blood donors who had recovered from COVID-19 were contributed by a second Seattle source. Each collaborating institution followed its own protocols to collect whole blood in K2EDTA tubes. For TCRbeta analysis, collaborators shipped samples as frozen whole blood, isolated PBMCs, or DNA extracted from either of those sample types. TCRbeta CDR3 regions were amplified from genomic DNA by means of the immunoSEQ Assay, a bias-controlled multiplex PCR. For the original study's pipeline: The number of nucleated cells in each sample was estimated from the amplification of reference gene primers within the assay. Sequence reads were collapsed and filtered to measure the absolute abundance of every unique TCRbeta CDR3 rearrangement. For each sample, productive Simpson clonality was calculated by taking the square root of Simpson's diversity index across productive rearrangements. TCRdb took this table from immuneACCESS and kept in-frame rearrangements with V and J called. Such tables lack part of the clones; where checked against another copy, unresolved V genes explain under half of the gap, and the rest is unexplained. V, J and clone size were drawn from that table, and D and trimming were deduced from the DNA. For this sample there are 200,000 to 300,000 clones; roughly 90% appear just once. Approximately 7.9% of the sample comes from the top ten.

The TCR sequence derives from a man aged 60 to 75 who had recovered from COVID-19. The sample consisted of peripheral blood. This sequence uses TRBV2 and TRBJ1-5, with TRBD1 as a weak D call on 6 bases. The bases read TGTGCCAGCCGGGAGGGGGATCAGCCCCAGCATTTT. Translation gives CASREGDQPQHF.